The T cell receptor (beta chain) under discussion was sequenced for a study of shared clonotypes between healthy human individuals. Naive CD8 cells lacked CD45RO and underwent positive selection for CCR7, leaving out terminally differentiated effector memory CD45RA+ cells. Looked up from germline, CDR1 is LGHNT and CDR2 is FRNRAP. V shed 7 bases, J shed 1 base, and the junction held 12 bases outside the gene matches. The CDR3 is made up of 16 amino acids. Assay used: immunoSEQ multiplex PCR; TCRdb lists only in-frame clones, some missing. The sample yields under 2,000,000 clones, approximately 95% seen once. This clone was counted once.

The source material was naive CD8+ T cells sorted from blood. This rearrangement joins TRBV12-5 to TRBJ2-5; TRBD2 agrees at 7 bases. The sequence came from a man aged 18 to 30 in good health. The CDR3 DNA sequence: TGTGCTAGTGCCCCGATAAGGGAGGGATTCCAAGAGACCCAGTACTTC. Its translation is CASAPIREGFQETQYF. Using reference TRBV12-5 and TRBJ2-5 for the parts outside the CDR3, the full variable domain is DARVTQTPRHKVTEMGQEVTMRCQPILGHNTVFWYRQTMMQGLELLAYFRNRAPLDDSGMPKDRFSAEMPDATLATLKIQPSEPRDSAVYFCASAPIREGFQETQYFGPGTRLLVL.